The clone carrying this T cell receptor (beta chain) was seen repeatedly, ten times or more. Its specificity is not known. In building TCR beta libraries, iRepertoire HTBI primers were used together with Arm-PCR of CDR3 regions. In TCRdb, the multiplex PCR reads were re-called with MiXCR into one record per CDR3 protein. The sample records roughly 500,000 distinct CDR3 sequences, approximately 15% being singletons. This specimen belongs to a study of regulatory T cells in long-lasting Graves disease. Across the study: Antithyroid drug exposure in newly diagnosed Graves' patients had lasted under 3 months.

Regarding time point: newly diagnosed GD, antithyroid drugs for less than 3 months. PBMC RNA served as the TCR library source. In germline, CDR1 is MDHEN, CDR2 SYDVKM. The V and J ends lost 8 bases and 3 bases, in that order; junction bases with no gene match: 10. The CDR3 has 14 residues. Findings and caveats of the study: It was in persistent disease that TRBV28, TRBJ1-2 and TRBJ2-5 were favored.

The sample was also linked to a second study, of T cells in Graves' hyperthyroidism and ophthalmopathy. As reported in that work: The study used the HTBI primer set for a first-round RT-PCR of the TCR CDR3.

The sequence derives from a man aged 25-40 years with Graves disease. The source was peripheral blood mononuclear cells (PBMCs), collected at new diagnosis, from a patient treated with antithyroid drugs. The chain joins TRBV28 to TRBJ2-7; 7 bases agree with TRBD1. In DNA, the CDR3 is TGTGCCAGCCCTAGGGGGCAGGAGAACTACGAGCAGTACTTC. It is translated as CASPRGQENYEQYF.